This TCR beta chain was found in a study of blood T cell repertoires in COVID-19. CDR1 is LNHDA and CDR2 is SQIVND in the germline V gene (reference sequence). The CDR3 runs to 14 residues. Trimming removed 10 bases from V and 4 bases from J; junction bases left unmatched: 9. A few counts support this clone. Repertoires were generated with immunoSEQ multiplex PCR, while TCRdb's copy carries only in-frame clones and drops some. The sample contains about 260,000 clones, about 90% of which appear only once. Source material: PBMCs or T cells enriched from blood (not recorded which). This TCR came from a man over 45 who had been exposed to COVID-19. The genes are TRBV19 and TRBJ2-3, with 9 nucleotides matching TRBD1. CDR3 bases: TGTGCCACCCGACTCACAGGGGGCCCAGATACGCAGTATTTT. Amino acid sequence: CATRLTGGPDTQYF.